The 15 T cell receptor beta chains below all came from one sample that was sequenced in a study of T cell repertoires in cytomegalovirus infection. Each CDR3 protein gets one entry after TCRdb re-called the reads with MiXCR. The sample holds about 76,000 distinct CDR3 sequences, 3.7% seen once. Specimen: PBMCs. The receptors come from a human donor in good health (CMV status not recorded). Some clones in this sample may be carry-over from other donors' samples.

This clonotype was seen at least ten times. The chain is built from TRBV19 and TRBJ1-1; no reliable D call. V shed 10 bases and J shed 0 bases, with 12 bases lying between them. From germline, CDR1 is LNHDA and CDR2 SQIVND (reference sequence). The CDR3 runs to 13 residues. The CDR3 nucleotides read TGTGCCACGAGCGGGAGCGTGAACACTGAAGCTTTCTTT. Translation: CATSGSVNTEAFF.

This clonotype showed up many times. The CDR3 DNA follows: TGTGCCACCAGCAGAGTAGGCCTGCGGGGGGGCCCCCCCTTCGACAATGAGCAGTTCTTC. Amino acids: CATSRVGLRGGPPFDNEQFF. The V and J genes are TRBV15 and TRBJ2-1; 9 bases fit TRBD2. The CDR3 is made up of 20 amino acids. V trimming: 1 base; J trimming: 5 bases; junction bases outside the gene matches: 18. The germline CDR1 and CDR2 sequences are LNHNV and YYDKDF (reference sequence).

This clonotype has a count of ten or more. The chain employs TRBV6-2 or TRBV6-3 and TRBJ1-2; D not resolved. The length of the CDR3 is 17 residues. V shed 0 bases and J shed 4 bases, with 18 bases lying between them. The germline gives CDR1 MNHEY, CDR2 SVGEGT. In DNA form, the CDR3 reads TGTGCCAGCAGTTACTCCGAGACGGGAGGGAAGACCTATGGCTACACCTTC. Translated, it gives CASSYSETGGKTYGYTF.

This clonotype was seen ten or more times. The chain uses TRBV27 and TRBJ1-1, with TRBD1 as a possible D gene (5 bases). Looked up from germline, CDR1 is MNHEY and CDR2 is SMNVEV (reference sequence). V was cut by 6 bases and J by 2 bases, with 13 bases left in between. This CDR3 has 14 residues. DNA for the CDR3: TGTGCCAGCAGATGGGACTGGGCAAACACTGAAGCTTTCTTT. It is translated as CASRWDWANTEAFF.

This clonotype came up many times. The J gene is TRBJ1-5, the V gene TRBV6-1; D is unresolved. Germline V gene data show CDR1 as MNHNS and CDR2 as SASEGT. The V and J ends lost 8 bases and 0 bases respectively, with 14 bases between them. This CDR3 spans 15 amino acids. The CDR3 coding sequence is TGTGCCAGCGATCCCAATGACCTTAGCAATCAGCCCCAGCATTTT. Translated, it gives CASDPNDLSNQPQHF.

This clonotype was recorded many times. The rearrangement joins TRBV12-5 to TRBJ2-1, with 7 bases matching TRBD2. CDR1 is LGHNT and CDR2 is FRNRAP in the germline V gene. Trimming at V came to 9 bases and at J to 2 bases, leaving 13 bases not matched to a gene. The CDR3 covers 16 residues. CDR3 amino acids: CASSSPRDYTYNEQFF. DNA for the CDR3: TGTGCTAGCAGCAGCCCCCGGGACTACACCTACAATGAGCAGTTCTTC.

This clonotype was seen many times. The DNA of the CDR3 is TGTGCCAGCAGCTTAACAGCAATGAACACTGAAGCTTTCTTT. As protein: CASSLTAMNTEAFF. This rearrangement joins TRBV7-2 to TRBJ1-1; D gene unclear. Germline assignment: CDR1 SGHTA and CDR2 FQGNSA. The V end lost 2 bases, the J end lost 0 bases, and 7 bases lay between the germline ends. The CDR3 covers 14 residues.

This clonotype was counted ten times or more. The chain joins TRBV6-2 or TRBV6-3 to TRBJ2-1; D may be TRBD2 (6 bases). V was pared by 1 base and J by 10 bases, with 11 bases between. The CDR3 length is 13 residues. Germline-derived CDR1 and CDR2 are MNHEY and SVGEGT. The CDR3 protein is CASSYFSLAEQFF. The DNA of the CDR3 is TGTGCCAGCAGTTACTTTTCCCTAGCGGAGCAGTTCTTC.

This clonotype was counted at least ten times. The CDR3 bases are TGTGCCAGCAGTAGAACCGGACCGACTAACACTGAAGCTTTCTTT. Translated: CASSRTGPTNTEAFF. The gene calls are TRBV7-3 and TRBJ1-1; D is unresolved. Germline values: CDR1 SGHTA, CDR2 FQGTGA. V dropped 6 bases and J dropped 2 bases, with 16 bases sitting between them. The CDR3 is made up of 15 amino acids.

This clonotype was counted many times. The chain employs TRBV7-2 and TRBJ1-4; no firm D call. The CDR3 sequence is 13 residues long. V was cut by 4 bases and J by 11 bases, with 14 bases left in between. Germline V CDR1 and CDR2: SGHTA, FQGNSA. The CDR3, as DNA: TGTGCCAGCAGCTCGCCCTCCGCAAAGAAACTGTTTTTT. Translation: CASSSPSAKKLFF.

This clonotype was counted ten times or more. The chain joins TRBV5-8 to TRBJ2-7, with unresolved D. CDR3 length: 14 amino acids. Germline V gene lookup returns CDR1 SGHTS and CDR2 YDEGEE. With 5 bases removed from V and 4 bases from J, the gap between germline ends came to 16 bases. CDR3 in amino acids: CASSPTAALYEQYF. For the CDR3, the DNA is TGTGCCAGCAGTCCCACCGCGGCCCTTTACGAGCAGTACTTC.

The J gene is TRBJ1-6, the V gene TRBV30; D uncertain. V was shortened by 4 bases and J by 6 bases, with 10 bases between the two germline ends. The V gene's germline CDR1 is GTSNPN and CDR2 SVGIG (reference sequence). This CDR3 region has 13 residues. DNA of the CDR3: TGTGCCTGGACAGGAAGAGGTAATTCACCCCTCCACTTT. Translated: CAWTGRGNSPLHF.

This clonotype has a count of ten or more. This chain uses TRBV28 with TRBJ1-5, with 9 bases lining up with TRBD1. The CDR3 loop spans 15 amino acids. J lost 2 bases, V lost 5 bases, and 4 bases had no gene match. Germline V gives CDR1 MDHEN, CDR2 SYDVKM. In DNA, the CDR3 is TGTGCCAGCAGTAACAGGGGGCAGGGCAATCAGCCCCAGCATTTT. This gives the protein CASSNRGQGNQPQHF.

This clonotype was observed many times. The rearrangement uses TRBV7-2 and TRBJ2-7; D might be TRBD1 (6 bases). V dropped 1 base and J dropped 4 bases, with 11 bases sitting between them. Per the germline V gene, CDR1 is SGHTA and CDR2 is FQGNSA. The CDR3 length is 14 residues. CDR3 sequence (DNA): TGTGCCAGCAGCTTAGTCAGGGGCCATTACGAGCAGTACTTC. Translation gives CASSLVRGHYEQYF.

This clonotype was detected many times. J is TRBJ2-2 and V is TRBV7-2; TRBD1 is a possible D gene (5 bases). The CDR3 length is 14 residues. V lost 4 bases to trimming and J lost 5 bases, with 11 bases between them. CDR1 is SGHTA and CDR2 is FQGNSA in the germline V gene. The CDR3 loop is CASSSSRVTGELFF. The CDR3 bases are TGTGCCAGCAGCTCATCCAGGGTAACCGGGGAGCTGTTTTTT.